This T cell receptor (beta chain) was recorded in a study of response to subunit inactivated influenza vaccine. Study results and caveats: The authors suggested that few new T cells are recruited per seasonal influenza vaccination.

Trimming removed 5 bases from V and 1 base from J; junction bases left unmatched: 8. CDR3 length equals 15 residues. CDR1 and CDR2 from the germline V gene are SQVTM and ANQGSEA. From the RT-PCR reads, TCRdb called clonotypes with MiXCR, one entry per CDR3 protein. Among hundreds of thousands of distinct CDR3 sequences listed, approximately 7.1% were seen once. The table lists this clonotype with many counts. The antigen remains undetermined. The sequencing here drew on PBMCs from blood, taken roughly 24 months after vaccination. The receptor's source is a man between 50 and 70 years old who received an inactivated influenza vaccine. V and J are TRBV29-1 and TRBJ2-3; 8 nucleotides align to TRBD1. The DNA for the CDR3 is TGCAGCGTTCAGGGGGCAAACTGGGGCACAGATACGCAGTATTTT. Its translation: CSVQGANWGTDTQYF.